This is a list of T cell receptor beta chains from one sample in a study of breast tumors, draining lymph nodes, adjacent tissues. MiXCR, applied by TCRdb to the multiplex PCR reads, yields one record per CDR3 protein. This sample has 150,000 or so distinct CDR3 sequences; around 33% occur once, and the top ten carry 3.8%. Sequencing was done on a sample of axillary lymph node tissue. All receptors come from a female donor with breast cancer. Some clones in this sample may be carry-over from other donors' samples. The CDR3 runs from the conserved cysteine through the conserved F or W. A D gene is named only where the DNA matches it firmly. The size of a clone is reported for some rows only, either as once, few or many, or as a class for expanded clones.

TRBD1	TRBV27	many	TRBJ2-7	TGTGCCAGCAGTTCACGGGGACAGGGCTACGAGCAGTACTTC	CASSSRGQGYEQYF
NA	TRBV4-3	NA	TRBJ2-3	TGCGCCAGCAGCCAGTGGGGGCCGGGGGAAGATACGCAGTATTTT	CASSQWGPGEDTQYF
NA	TRBV11-2	NA	TRBJ1-4	TGTGCCAGCAGCTTTTTAGCCCTATCCTTTTTT	CASSFLALSFF
NA	TRBV4-1	many	TRBJ2-1	TGCGCCAGCAGCCCCACGGGAGATGAGCAGTTCTTC	CASSPTGDEQFF
NA	TRBV4-1	NA	TRBJ2-7	TGCGCCAGCGGGTTCTGGGGGAGTGAGTCGGACGAGCAGTACTTC	CASGFWGSESDEQYF
TRBD2	TRBV19	many	TRBJ2-1	TGTGCCAGTAGTCCCCCCCTAGGGGCTAGCGGGAAACACGGCAATGAGCAGTTCTTC	CASSPPLGASGKHGNEQFF
NA	TRBV19	NA	TRBJ1-2	TGTGCCAGTAGGCAGGGGACTCCTGGCTACACCTTC	CASRQGTPGYTF
NA	TRBV28	many	TRBJ2-7	TGTGCCAGCAGTTTAGTTGGCAGTCCCTACGAGCAGTACTTC	CASSLVGSPYEQYF
NA	TRBV20-1	NA	TRBJ1-3	TGCAGTGCTGACGCGGGACTCCCAGGAAACACCATATATTTT	CSADAGLPGNTIYF
TRBD1	TRBV4-1	many	TRBJ1-2	TGCGCCAGCAGCCAACCTCGGACAGGGAAGGCCTATGGCTACACCTTC	CASSQPRTGKAYGYTF
TRBD2	TRBV27	few	TRBJ2-1	TGTGCCAGCAGTCCCTTAGTAGTAGCGGGGGGCTATGAGCAGTTCTTC	CASSPLVVAGGYEQFF
TRBD1	TRBV27	NA	TRBJ1-6	TGCGCCAGCCGAGGGACAGGGGATAATCCACCCCTCCACTTT	CASRGTGDNPPLHF
NA	TRBV19	many	TRBJ1-2	TGTGCCAGTAGGTCACAGGGAACGAGCTATGGCTACACCTTC	CASRSQGTSYGYTF
NA	TRBV20-1	NA	TRBJ1-4	TGCAGTGCGAGGGGCGCGGCTAATGAAAAACTGTTTTTT	CSARGAANEKLFF
TRBD2	TRBV7-9	many	TRBJ2-1	TGTGCCAGCAGCTTAGGTTTTGGGACTAGCAACGAGCAGTTCTTC	CASSLGFGTSNEQFF
NA	TRBV6-5	many	TRBJ1-2	TGTGCCAGCAGTTATGGCCGGGGGTCAGACTATGGCTACACCTTC	CASSYGRGSDYGYTF
NA	TRBV28	many	TRBJ1-2	TGTGCCAGCAGTTTAAGCGGCAGGGACTTGGGCTACACCTTC	CASSLSGRDLGYTF
TRBD2	TRBV20-1	once	TRBJ2-1	TGCAGTGCTAGAGATCTCCCAGCGGGGGGCCCAAGCTACAATGAGCAGTTCTTC	CSARDLPAGGPSYNEQFF
TRBD2	TRBV20-1	many	TRBJ2-3	TGCAGTGCTAGAGGGGCGGCTAGCGGGGGAGGACCCACAGATACGCAGTATTTT	CSARGAASGGGPTDTQYF
NA	TRBV30	many	TRBJ1-2	TGTGCCTGGAGTACTAGGGAAGGTTACTATGGCTACACCTTC	CAWSTREGYYGYTF
NA	TRBV20-1	many	TRBJ2-1	TGCAGTGCCCCGGCAGTCAATGAGCAGTTCTTC	CSAPAVNEQFF
NA	TRBV4-1	many	TRBJ2-3	TGCGCCAGCAGCCGAATCCACCCCCTAGTGGGAGCTGATACGCAGTATTTT	CASSRIHPLVGADTQYF
NA	TRBV20-1	many	TRBJ2-7	TGCAGTGCTACCAAAAAGAACCCCTCCTCCGAGCAGTACTTC	CSATKKNPSSEQYF
NA	TRBV28	few	TRBJ1-4	TGTGCCAGCAGAACGGCCGGGGCGAATAATGAAAAACTGTTTTTT	CASRTAGANNEKLFF
TRBD1	TRBV6-6	many	TRBJ2-7	TGTGCCAGCAGCCCAGGGGGAAGCGAGCAGTACTTC	CASSPGGSEQYF
NA	TRBV5-1	many	TRBJ2-3	TGCGCCAGCAGCTTCCTGGGGGTCACAGATACGCAGTATTTT	CASSFLGVTDTQYF
NA	TRBV24-1	NA	TRBJ2-6	TGTGCCACCAGTGAACCATCAGGGGACAACGTCCTGACTTTC	CATSEPSGDNVLTF
TRBD2	TRBV4-1	many	TRBJ2-5	TGCGCCAGCAGCCCGGGACTAGCGGGGGGCCGGGAGACCCAGTACTTC	CASSPGLAGGRETQYF
NA	TRBV28	many	TRBJ1-2	TGTGCCAGCAATTCCAGACAGCCTTCTAACTATGGCTACACCTTC	CASNSRQPSNYGYTF
TRBD1	TRBV10-3	NA	TRBJ1-6	TGTGCCATCAGTAACCGGGACAGGGACTACAATTCACCCCTCCACTTT	CAISNRDRDYNSPLHF
NA	TRBV5-1	few	TRBJ2-6	TGCGCCAGCAGCCGGACGGTGAGCTCTGGCGCCAACGTCCTGACTTTC	CASSRTVSSGANVLTF
NA	TRBV7-9	many	TRBJ1-5	TGTGCCAGCAGCGATGACAGGAATCAGCCCCAGCATTTT	CASSDDRNQPQHF
NA	TRBV2	many	TRBJ1-2	TGTGCCAGCAGTGAGGCCACAGGGATCGCATGGGGCTATGGCTACACCTTC	CASSEATGIAWGYGYTF
NA	TRBV18	many	TRBJ2-2	TGTGCCAGCTCACCACCTCTTCCGCAGAACACCGGGGAGCTGTTTTTT	CASSPPLPQNTGELFF
TRBD1	TRBV30	NA	TRBJ1-1	TGTGCCTGGAGTTACGGGACAGTCAACACTGAAGCTTTCTTT	CAWSYGTVNTEAFF
NA	TRBV27	many	TRBJ2-7	TGTGCCAGCAGCCCTTCCGGGCCGAGGGAGCAGTACTTC	CASSPSGPREQYF
TRBD2	TRBV12-3/TRBV12-4	NA	TRBJ2-3	TGTGCCAGCGGTTTCAGCGGGGCAGATACGCAGTATTTT	CASGFSGADTQYF